These T cell receptor beta chains were read from a single sample in a study of STAT5B mutations in CD4+ large granular lymphocyte leukemia. Assay: immunoSEQ multiplex PCR; the TCRdb copy retains only in-frame clones and omits some. This table has some 34,000 clones, 70% to 75% appearing once. Sequenced: CD4+ T cells from blood buffy coats. The source of these receptors is a human donor in good health. Each CDR3 is given with its conserved first and last residue. D genes are given only for firm matches. Clone sizes are given selectively: once, few, many, or a class where the clone is expanded.

clone_size d_call j_call v_call cdr3_nt cdr3_aa
. TRBD2 TRBJ2-7 TRBV4-2 TGTGCCAGCAGCTGGAGCGGGGAAGAGACCTACGAGCAGTACTTC CASSWSGEETYEQYF
. . TRBJ2-3 TRBV11-3 TGTGCCAGCAGCCACACCCTTCAGACAGCTAGCACAGATACGCAGTATTTT CASSHTLQTASTDTQYF
once TRBD1 TRBJ1-2 TRBV7-9 TGTGCCAGCAGCTTCGCCGGGACAGGGGGCGTACCATCGGTTGGCTACACCTTC CASSFAGTGGVPSVGYTF
. . TRBJ1-2 TRBV30 TGTGCCTGGAGTGCCGGTGTGTTTGTAACCTTC CAWSAGVFVTF
. TRBD1 TRBJ2-1 TRBV28 TGTGCCAGCAGTTTGGGGGACAGGGTTCATGAGCAGTTCTTC CASSLGDRVHEQFF
. TRBD1 TRBJ1-2 TRBV14 TGTGCCAGCAGCCAAATGGGGCAGGGGGCTAGCTATGGCTACACCTTC CASSQMGQGASYGYTF
. . TRBJ2-5 TRBV4-2 TGTGCCAGCAGCCAAGTGGAAAGGGTCCAAGAGACCCAGTACTTC CASSQVERVQETQYF
. TRBD2 TRBJ2-1 TRBV7-9 TGTGCCAGCAGCCAGGGACTAGCCTCCAATGAGCAGTTCTTC CASSQGLASNEQFF
. TRBD1 TRBJ1-4 TRBV28 TGTGCCACCATGGGGGACAGGGGACTTGAAAAACTGTTTTTT CATMGDRGLEKLFF
once . TRBJ2-1 TRBV29-1 TGCAGCGTTGGAGTGGGGGGCGGCTACAATGAGCAGTTCTTC CSVGVGGGYNEQFF
few TRBD1 TRBJ2-7 TRBV2 TGTGCCAGCTGGACAGGCTCCTACGAGCAGTACTTC CASWTGSYEQYF
few TRBD2 TRBJ2-2 TRBV7-3 TGTGCCAGCAGCTTACAACCGACTAGCGTGAACACCGGGGAGCTGTTTTTT CASSLQPTSVNTGELFF
. . TRBJ1-2 TRBV5-4 TGTGCCAGCAGCTTGGCCGGGTTAGGGCAAGATGGCTACACCTTC CASSLAGLGQDGYTF
. TRBD2 TRBJ2-1 TRBV11-2 TGTGCCAGCAGCTTAAGGGCTAGCGGGGGGCATGAGCAGTTCTTC CASSLRASGGHEQFF
. TRBD1 TRBJ1-1 TRBV9 TGTGCCAGCAGTTTTCAGGGGGTCGGCACTGAAGCTTTCTTT CASSFQGVGTEAFF
. . TRBJ1-4 TRBV2 TGTGCCAGCAGGGCTACCGGAGGACACAGTAATGAAAAACTGTTTTTT CASRATGGHSNEKLFF
once TRBD1 TRBJ2-7 TRBV2 TGTGCCAGCAGTCGGTGGACAGGGGATGCCTACGAGCAGTACTTC CASSRWTGDAYEQYF
. . TRBJ2-5 TRBV5-1 TGCGCCAGCAGCTTGGAGGTGGGTTGGGTGACCCAGTACTTC CASSLEVGWVTQYF
. . TRBJ2-3 TRBV7-3 TGTGCCAGCAGCTCCCCTAGCACAGATACGCAGTATTTT CASSSPSTDTQYF
. TRBD2 TRBJ2-2 TRBV5-5 TGTGCCAGCAGCCCAACTAGCGCGAACACCGGGGAGCTGTTTTTT CASSPTSANTGELFF
. TRBD1 TRBJ2-5 TRBV11-2 TGTGCCAGCAGCTTGAGCTCGCAGGGGGTAGAGACCCAGTACTTC CASSLSSQGVETQYF
. . TRBJ1-3 TRBV9 TGTGCCAGCAGCGTAGAGTCAAGCTCTGGAAACACCATATATTTT CASSVESSSGNTIYF
. TRBD1 TRBJ2-3 TRBV19 TGTGCCAGTAGCCAAACAGGGGCAGATACGCAGTATTTT CASSQTGADTQYF
. TRBD2 TRBJ2-3 TRBV18 TGTGCCAGCTCAGGAGGACTAGCGGACACAGATACGCAGTATTTT CASSGGLADTDTQYF
. . TRBJ2-1 TRBV5-1 TGCGCCAGCAGCTTGGTTTTTAGGACAGACAATGAGCAGTTCTTC CASSLVFRTDNEQFF
. . TRBJ2-2 TRBV30 TGTGCCTGGAATCTGGCCGGGGAGCTGTTTTTT CAWNLAGELFF
. . TRBJ2-7 TRBV6-5 TGTGCCAGCAGACTCCAGGGGGGGACCTACGAGCAGTACTTC CASRLQGGTYEQYF
. . TRBJ2-3 TRBV6-6 TGTGCCAGCGGAGAGGGCCCCGGGCGCGATACGCAGTATTTT CASGEGPGRDTQYF
. . TRBJ2-3 TRBV19 TGTGCCAGTAGTATGGGAGGGACATTTTACACAGATACGCAGTATTTT CASSMGGTFYTDTQYF
. TRBD1 TRBJ1-1 TRBV6-5 TGTGCCAGCAAAAGGGACAGGGCGTCTTCAGCTTTCTTT CASKRDRASSAFF
. . TRBJ2-7 TRBV6-5 TGTGCCAGCAGTTACTGGAACGAGCAGTACTTC CASSYWNEQYF
. . TRBJ2-6 TRBV5-1 TGCGCCAGCAGCTTGGGAGACCAAGGGGCCAACGTCCTGACTTTC CASSLGDQGANVLTF
. . TRBJ2-1 TRBV19 TGTGCCAGTAGTCGGGACCACGGGCCGTACAATGAGCAGTTCTTC CASSRDHGPYNEQFF
. . TRBJ2-7 TRBV4-3 TGCGCCAGCAGCCAAGACGCCCCAAGCTCCTACGAGCAGTACTTC CASSQDAPSSYEQYF
. TRBD2 TRBJ2-3 TRBV4-2 TGTGCCAGCAGCCAAGATCTAACAAGCGGGGTAGATACGCAGTATTTT CASSQDLTSGVDTQYF
. . TRBJ2-2 TRBV5-1 TGCGCCAGCAGCTTCCTACAAACCGTTAACGCCGGGGAGCTGTTTTTT CASSFLQTVNAGELFF
. . TRBJ2-2 TRBV11-1 TGTGCCAGCAGCTTAGGTCAGAACACCGGGGAGCTGTTTTTT CASSLGQNTGELFF
. . TRBJ2-6 TRBV15 TGTGCCACCAGCCGGGATAACTCTGGGGCCAACGTCCTGACTTTC CATSRDNSGANVLTF
few . TRBJ1-1 TRBV2 TGTGCCAGCAGTGAATATGCAGGGCGGGCTTTCTTT CASSEYAGRAFF
. TRBD1 TRBJ1-4 TRBV5-1 TGCGCCAGCAGCTTGCAGGGGGACAGAGAAAAACTGTTTTTT CASSLQGDREKLFF
. . TRBJ1-1 TRBV30 TGTGCCTGGATGGGGAACACTGAAGCTTTCTTT CAWMGNTEAFF
. . TRBJ1-6 TRBV19 TGTGCCAGTAGTATGGGTCAGTCGAATTCACCCCTCCACTTT CASSMGQSNSPLHF
. . TRBJ1-1 TRBV19 TGTGCCAGTAGTAATACAGTGAACACTGAAGCTTTCTTT CASSNTVNTEAFF
. . TRBJ2-4 TRBV11-3 TGTGCCAGCAGCTTATGGGATATCGACAAAAACATTCAGTACTTC CASSLWDIDKNIQYF
. . TRBJ1-2 TRBV6-6 TGTGCCAGCAGTTACCCCAGCAGGCCTGGCGGCTATGGCTACACCTTC CASSYPSRPGGYGYTF
. TRBD1 TRBJ1-2 TRBV29-1 TGCAGCGTTGAAGCCCCAGGAGGGGGCGCGAAGGGCTACACCTTC CSVEAPGGGAKGYTF
. . TRBJ1-1 TRBV9 TGTGCCAGCAGCTTCATCGGGGGGAACACTGAAGCTTTCTTT CASSFIGGNTEAFF
. . TRBJ1-3 TRBV7-9 TGTGCCAGCAGCTTTAACCGGGACATAGGAAACACCATATATTTT CASSFNRDIGNTIYF